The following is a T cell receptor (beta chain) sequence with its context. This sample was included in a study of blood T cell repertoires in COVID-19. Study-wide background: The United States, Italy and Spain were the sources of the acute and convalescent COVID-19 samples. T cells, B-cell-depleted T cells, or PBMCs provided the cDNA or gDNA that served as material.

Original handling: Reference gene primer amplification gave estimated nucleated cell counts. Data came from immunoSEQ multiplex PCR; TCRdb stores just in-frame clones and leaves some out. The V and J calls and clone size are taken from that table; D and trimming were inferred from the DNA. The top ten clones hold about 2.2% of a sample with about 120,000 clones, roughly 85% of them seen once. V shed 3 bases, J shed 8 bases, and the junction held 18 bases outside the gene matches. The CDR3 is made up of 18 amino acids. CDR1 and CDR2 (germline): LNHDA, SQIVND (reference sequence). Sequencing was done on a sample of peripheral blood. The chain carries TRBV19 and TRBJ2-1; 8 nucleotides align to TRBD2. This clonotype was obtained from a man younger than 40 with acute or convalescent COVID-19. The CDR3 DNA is TGTGCCAGTAGTATTATCCTCCAGAGGAGCGGGAGTTGGGATGAGCAGTTCTTC. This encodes CASSIILQRSGSWDEQFF. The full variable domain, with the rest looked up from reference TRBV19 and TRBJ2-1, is DGGITQSPKYLFRKEGQNVTLSCEQNLNHDAMYWYRQDPGQGLRLIYYSQIVNDFQKGDIAEGYSVSREKKESFPLTVTSAQKNPTAFYLCASSIILQRSGSWDEQFFGPGTRLTVL.